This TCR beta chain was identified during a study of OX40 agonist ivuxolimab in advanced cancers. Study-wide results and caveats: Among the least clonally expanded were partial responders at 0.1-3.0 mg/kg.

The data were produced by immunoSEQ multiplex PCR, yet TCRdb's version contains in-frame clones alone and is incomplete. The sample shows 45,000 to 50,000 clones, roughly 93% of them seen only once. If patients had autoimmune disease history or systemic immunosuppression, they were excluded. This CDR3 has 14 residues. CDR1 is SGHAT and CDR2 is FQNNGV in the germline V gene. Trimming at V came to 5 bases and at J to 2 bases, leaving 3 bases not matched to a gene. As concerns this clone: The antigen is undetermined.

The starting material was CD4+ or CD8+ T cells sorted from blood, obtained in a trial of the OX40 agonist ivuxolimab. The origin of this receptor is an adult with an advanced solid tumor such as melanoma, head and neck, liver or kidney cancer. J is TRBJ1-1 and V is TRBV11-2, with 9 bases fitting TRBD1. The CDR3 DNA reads TGTGCCAGCAGCATTACAGGGGGCAACACTGAAGCTTTCTTT. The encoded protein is CASSITGGNTEAFF.